One and the same sample provided the 27 T cell receptor beta chains below, sequenced in a study of shared clonotypes between healthy human individuals. Assay used: immunoSEQ multiplex PCR; TCRdb lists only in-frame clones, some missing. Of 600,000 to 750,000 clones in the sample, about two thirds were seen once. Specimen: memory CD4+ T cells sorted from blood. Indicated subset: CD45RA-negative fraction. The receptors were gathered from a woman younger than 45 in good health.

V gene TRBV19 combines with J gene TRBJ1-5, with D perhaps matching TRBD1 (6 bases). CDR1 is LNHDA, CDR2 SQIVND, per germline (reference sequence). The CDR3 is 16 residues long. V was shortened by 7 bases and J by 0 bases, with 16 bases between the two germline ends. The CDR3 coding sequence is TGTGCCAGTAAGAAAGACAGGTCAAATAGCAATCAGCCCCAGCATTTT. It codes for CASKKDRSNSNQPQHF.

This clone was observed a few times. This same CDR3 is encoded by further DNA sequences in the sample. This chain links TRBV5-1 with TRBJ2-3; 11 nucleotides agree with TRBD1. There are 16 residues in the CDR3. The J segment lost 0 bases and the V segment lost 4 bases, leaving 4 bases of the junction unmatched. Germline loops: CDR1 SGHRS, CDR2 YFSETQ. CDR3 region: CASSLGQGASTDTQYF. CDR3 in DNA: TGCGCCAGCAGCCTAGGACAGGGGGCTAGCACAGATACGCAGTATTTT.

The rearrangement links TRBV5-8 to TRBJ2-1, with TRBD2 identical over 10 bases. Losses at the gene ends were 1 base for V and 2 bases for J; bases not matched to a gene: 3. Germline V gives CDR1 SGHTS, CDR2 YDEGEE. The CDR3 is 16 residues long. CDR3 nucleotide sequence: TGTGCCAGCAGCTTGACTAGCGGGAAAACCTACAATGAGCAGTTCTTC. This codes for CASSLTSGKTYNEQFF.

This clone was seen only once. The rearrangement links TRBV5-4 to TRBJ2-2, with unresolved D. Germline CDR1 and CDR2: SGHNT and YYREEE (reference sequence). CDR3 length: 14 amino acids. V gave up 0 bases and J gave up 0 bases, with 3 bases separating them. The CDR3 DNA follows: TGTGCCAGCAGCTTGGTCACGAACACCGGGGAGCTGTTTTTT. Amino acids: CASSLVTNTGELFF.

The genes are TRBV11-3 and TRBJ1-1; possibly TRBD1 for D (5 bases). Germline lookup yields CDR1 SGHNT and CDR2 YENEEA. The CDR3 has 14 residues. Trimming removed 1 base at V and 5 bases at J, with 11 bases between. This chain's CDR3 is CASSLGGTPTEAFF. The CDR3 nucleotides are TGTGCCAGCAGCTTAGGGGGGACCCCGACTGAAGCTTTCTTT.

V is TRBV11-2 and J is TRBJ2-1; 8 positions agree with TRBD2. CDR3 length equals 16 residues. The germline V gene encodes CDR1 SGHAT and CDR2 FQNNGV. The J segment lost 3 bases and the V segment lost 4 bases, leaving 8 bases of the junction unmatched. The CDR3 DNA sequence: TGTGCCAGCAGCTCGGGGAGCGGGAGTGTCTACAATGAGCAGTTCTTC. Residues: CASSSGSGSVYNEQFF.

The CDR3 loop reads CASSLESQFYEQYF. The CDR3 coding sequence is TGCGCCAGCAGCTTAGAGTCCCAGTTCTACGAGCAGTACTTC. The rearrangement uses TRBV5-1 and TRBJ2-7, with D unclear. Looked up from germline, CDR1 is SGHRS and CDR2 is YFSETQ. Trimming took 2 bases from V and 3 from J, leaving 12 bases between them. The CDR3 runs 14 residues.

The rearrangement joins TRBV5-1 to TRBJ1-1; a weak D match, TRBD1 (5 bases). V gave up 7 bases and J gave up 5 bases, with 12 bases separating them. Germline CDR1 is SGHRS and CDR2 is YFSETQ. There are 12 residues in the CDR3. In nucleotides, the CDR3 is TGCGCCAGCTCGAAAACAGGTACTGAAGCTTTCTTT. The encoded protein is CASSKTGTEAFF.

The chain employs TRBV5-4 and TRBJ2-7; 11 bases line up with TRBD1. The J segment lost 6 bases and the V segment lost 2 bases, leaving 1 base of the junction unmatched. This CDR3 has 13 amino acids. Germline V gene sequence: CDR1 SGHNT, CDR2 YYREEE (reference sequence). The CDR3 nucleotides are TGTGCCAGCAGCTTCGGGACAGGGGGCGAGCAGTACTTC. Its protein is CASSFGTGGEQYF.

The chain couples TRBV20-1 to TRBJ2-7, with D unclear. The V and J ends lost 0 bases and 7 bases respectively, with 7 bases between them. The CDR3 spans 11 residues. CDR1 and CDR2 (germline): DFQATT, SNEGSKA (reference sequence). The CDR3 DNA reads TGCAGTGCTAGAGATTCGTGGGAGCAGTACTTC. Translating gives CSARDSWEQYF.

The CDR3 spells CASSSQGAGQPQHF. CDR3 DNA sequence: TGTGCCAGCAGCTCACAGGGGGCGGGTCAGCCCCAGCATTTT. This chain joins TRBV7-2 and TRBJ1-5, with TRBD1 matching 9 bases. Unmatched junction bases numbered 4, after V lost 4 bases and J lost 6 bases. This CDR3 is 14 amino acids long. Germline V lookup: CDR1 SGHTA, CDR2 FQGNSA.

V and J are TRBV5-6 and TRBJ1-2, with TRBD1 matching 10 bases. The CDR3 is 15 residues long. Germline loops: CDR1 SGHDT, CDR2 YYEEEE. V lost 3 bases, J lost 2 bases, and 4 bases stayed unmatched. The chain's CDR3 is CASSSWDRGNYGYTF. The CDR3 nucleotides read TGTGCCAGCAGCTCTTGGGACAGGGGCAACTATGGCTACACCTTC.

This clone was seen once. This sequence joins TRBV15 and TRBJ2-1; D is unclear. This CDR3 is built from 15 residues. Trimming removed 1 base from V and 0 bases from J, with 7 bases in between. Germline loops: CDR1 LNHNV, CDR2 YYDKDF (reference sequence). DNA for the CDR3: TGTGCCACCAGCAGAGTGGGCAGCTCCTACAATGAGCAGTTCTTC. Its translation is CATSRVGSSYNEQFF.

The chain couples TRBV2 to TRBJ2-1; 7 bases fit TRBD2. This CDR3 has 15 residues. Unmatched junction bases numbered 16, after V lost 10 bases and J lost 7 bases. Germline V gives CDR1 SNHLY, CDR2 FYNNEI. The CDR3 spells CATPRGEGLRNEQFF. DNA of the CDR3: TGTGCCACCCCCCGGGGGGAGGGCCTAAGGAATGAGCAGTTCTTC.

This clone was seen a single time. For the CDR3, the DNA is TGTGCCAGCAGCCAAAACGCCCCAGGTAGGAGTGGGTCGGACACTGAAGCTTTCTTT. Translating it yields CASSQNAPGRSGSDTEAFF. The rearrangement joins TRBV4-2 to TRBJ1-1; D remains ambiguous. V was shortened by 2 bases and J by 3 bases, with 25 bases between the two germline ends. The CDR3 totals 19 residues. Germline V gene sequence: CDR1 LGHNA, CDR2 YNFKEQ.

The chain links TRBV10-2 to TRBJ2-7; D unclear. This CDR3 is 14 amino acids long. The V and J ends lost 0 bases and 3 bases respectively, with 9 bases between them. In germline, CDR1 is WSHSY, CDR2 SAAADI. For the CDR3, the DNA is TGCGCCAGCAGTGAGTCTGTCGGAGACTACGAGCAGTACTTC. This codes for CASSESVGDYEQYF.

In its sample, this clone was seen once. This chain uses TRBV5-4 with TRBJ2-5; the match to TRBD2 covers 14 bases. The germline CDR1 and CDR2 sequences are SGHNT and YYREEE (reference sequence). CDR3 length equals 16 residues. V dropped 0 bases and J dropped 6; count of bases not matched to a gene: 4. CDR3 loop: CASSLGGTSGSKTQYF. Here the CDR3 DNA reads TGTGCCAGCAGCTTGGGTGGGACTAGCGGGAGCAAGACCCAGTACTTC. The full variable domain, rest sourced from reference TRBV5-4 and TRBJ2-5, is ETGVTQSPTHLIKTRGQQVTLRCSSQSGHNTVSWYQQALGQGPQFIFQYYREEENGRGNFPPRFSGLQFPNYSSELNVNALELDDSALYLCASSLGGTSGSKTQYFGPGTRLLVL.

The gene calls are TRBV25-1 and TRBJ2-1; 11 positions match TRBD1. The CDR3 has 15 residues. CDR1 and CDR2 from the germline V gene are MGHDK and SYGVNS. Trimming at V came to 8 bases and at J to 9 bases, leaving 12 bases not matched to a gene. The CDR3, as DNA: TGTGCCAGCTCTCCGGGACAGGGGGATATCCGTGAGCAGTTCTTC. Residues: CASSPGQGDIREQFF.

The rearrangement joins TRBV28 to TRBJ1-4; weak D call: TRBD1 (5 bases). The CDR3 sequence is 15 residues long. V was shortened by 1 base and J by 3 bases, with 9 bases between the two germline ends. Germline CDR1 reads MDHEN; CDR2 reads SYDVKM. CDR3 region: CASSLSGKPNEKLFF. In DNA, the CDR3 is TGTGCCAGCAGTTTATCAGGGAAACCTAATGAAAAACTGTTTTTT.

This rearrangement joins TRBV28 to TRBJ1-2; tentative D call: TRBD1 (6 bases). CDR3 size: 14 residues. The germline gives CDR1 MDHEN, CDR2 SYDVKM. Deletions cut 2 bases from V and 10 bases from J, with 17 bases between. DNA of the CDR3: TGTGCCAGCAGTTTAGGGGGCGGGTTGGTGGCCTACACCTTC. Protein: CASSLGGGLVAYTF.

The genes are TRBV6-6 and TRBJ2-7; D remains ambiguous. The CDR3 spans 14 residues. The ends were cut back, 7 bases at V and 1 base at J, with 14 bases in the middle. CDR1 is MNHNY and CDR2 is SVGAGI in the germline V gene (reference sequence). The DNA for the CDR3 is TGTGCCAGCAAATTGGGCGGAACTTCCTACGAGCAGTACTTC. It yields the protein CASKLGGTSYEQYF.

The rearrangement links TRBV5-4 to TRBJ2-7; 8 nucleotides line up with TRBD2. The V gene's germline CDR1 is SGHNT and CDR2 YYREEE (reference sequence). V gave up 2 bases and J gave up 4 bases; unmatched junction bases: 8. The CDR3 consists of 15 residues. CDR3 protein: CASSLRSGSSYEQYF. DNA for the CDR3: TGTGCCAGCAGCTTAAGGAGCGGGAGTTCTTACGAGCAGTACTTC.

This chain connects TRBV7-2 to TRBJ1-1; D gene ambiguous. Per the germline V gene, CDR1 is SGHTA and CDR2 is FQGNSA. The CDR3 spans 15 residues. The V end lost 5 bases, the J end lost 4 bases, and 17 bases lay between the germline ends. The CDR3 loop reads CASSPSRVAGTEAFF. For the CDR3, the DNA is TGTGCCAGCAGCCCTAGTCGAGTAGCGGGCACTGAAGCTTTCTTT.

This clone has a single count. V usage is TRBV23-1 and J usage is TRBJ2-1, with 7 bases fitting TRBD2. TRBV23-1 is given ORF status, its function remaining uncertain. The CDR3 extends over 15 amino acids. In DNA form, the CDR3 reads TGCGCTCAGGACCTCCGACAGCGGGGCAACAATGAGCAGTTCTTC. Translating gives CAQDLRQRGNNEQFF.

This rearrangement joins TRBV5-8 to TRBJ1-2, with 11 bases fitting TRBD1. Germline V gene lookup returns CDR1 SGHTS and CDR2 YDEGEE. J was trimmed by 6 bases and V by 1 base; bases with no gene match: 11. This CDR3 is built from 17 residues. As DNA, the CDR3 is TGTGCCAGCAGCTTGCGTGGGACAGGGGGTTTCGGGGATGGCTACACCTTC. It is translated as CASSLRGTGGFGDGYTF.

The chain is built from TRBV4-1 and TRBJ1-6; TRBD1 might be the D (6 bases). Trimming cost V 3 bases and J 14 bases, with 17 bases left between them. Germline assignment: CDR1 MGHRA and CDR2 YSYEKL. The CDR3 runs to 14 residues. CDR3 sequence reads: CASSQKTGNSALHF. CDR3 in DNA: TGCGCCAGCAGCCAGAAGACAGGCAATTCGGCCCTCCACTTT.

The chain is built from TRBV7-9 and TRBJ2-1; TRBD2 matches 14 bases. This CDR3 spans 18 amino acids. In germline, CDR1 is SEHNR, CDR2 FQNEAQ (reference sequence). Germline trimming cut 7 bases from V and 9 bases from J; bases unmatched to any gene: 17. The CDR3 DNA sequence: TGTGCCAGCATTCCGGGACTAGCGGGAGAACCGTCAACTAGTGAGCAGTTCTTC. Its protein product is CASIPGLAGEPSTSEQFF.